This TCR beta chain was recorded in a study of PD-L1 blockade in urothelial cancer. Study-wide context: Blood samples had a median of 141,255 T cells.

The length of the CDR3 is 12 residues. Per the germline V gene, CDR1 is GTSNPN and CDR2 is SVGIG (reference sequence). The V gene end was trimmed by 4 bases and the J gene end by 7 bases; junction bases not matched to a gene: 5. Time point noted: pretreatment peripheral blood. Patients' cancers were locally advanced or metastatic urothelial carcinomas. Per-patient samples, pretreatment and on-treatment, numbered 1 to 8. What went into each PCR as a spike was synthetic TCR analog templates. Repertoires were generated with immunoSEQ multiplex PCR, while TCRdb's copy carries only in-frame clones and drops some. Here the sample spans over 15,000 clones, over 75% being singletons.

Specimen: PBMCs, collected around atezolizumab (anti-PD-L1) treatment. This TCR derives from a man in his 70s with urothelial cancer. The rearrangement uses TRBV30 and TRBJ1-1; 8 nucleotides line up with TRBD1. This chain's CDR3 is CAWNLQGGEAFF. DNA of the CDR3: TGTGCCTGGAACCTACAGGGGGGTGAAGCTTTCTTT.